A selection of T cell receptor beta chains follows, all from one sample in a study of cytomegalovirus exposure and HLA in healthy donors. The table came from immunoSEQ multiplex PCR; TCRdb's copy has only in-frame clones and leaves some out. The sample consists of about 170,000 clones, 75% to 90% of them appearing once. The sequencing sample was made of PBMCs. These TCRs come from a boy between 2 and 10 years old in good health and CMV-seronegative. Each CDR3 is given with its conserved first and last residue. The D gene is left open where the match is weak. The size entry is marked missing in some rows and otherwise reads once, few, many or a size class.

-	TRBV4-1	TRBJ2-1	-	CASSQEAYGGQFF	TGCGCCAGCAGCCAAGAAGCATACGGGGGGCAGTTCTTC
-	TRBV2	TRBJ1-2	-	CASSEPTGSRIYGYTF	TGTGCCAGCAGTGAACCGACAGGATCGAGAATCTATGGCTACACCTTC
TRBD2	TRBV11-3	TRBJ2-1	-	CASSFSGGSYNEQFF	TGTGCCAGCAGCTTTAGCGGGGGATCCTACAATGAGCAGTTCTTC
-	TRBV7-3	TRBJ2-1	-	CASSFLGGNEQFF	TGTGCCAGCAGCTTCCTCGGCGGCAATGAGCAGTTCTTC
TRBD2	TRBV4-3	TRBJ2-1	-	CASSLKRGGLYNEQFF	TGCGCCAGCAGCCTAAAGCGGGGGGGCCTTTACAATGAGCAGTTCTTC
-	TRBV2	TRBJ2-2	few	CASSEAVRDTGELFF	TGTGCCAGCAGTGAAGCTGTCAGGGACACCGGGGAGCTGTTTTTT
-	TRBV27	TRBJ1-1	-	CASNPLAGELNTEAFF	TGTGCCAGCAACCCCTTGGCGGGGGAGCTGAACACTGAAGCTTTCTTT
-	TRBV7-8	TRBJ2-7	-	CASSLVTDQQYF	TGTGCCAGCAGCTTAGTAACAGACCAGCAGTACTTC
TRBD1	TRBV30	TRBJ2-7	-	CAWREPGQGSYEQYF	TGTGCCTGGAGGGAACCGGGACAGGGGAGCTACGAGCAGTACTTC
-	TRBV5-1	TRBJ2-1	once	CASSHRTVSYNEQFF	TGCGCCAGCAGCCACCGGACTGTTTCCTACAATGAGCAGTTCTTC
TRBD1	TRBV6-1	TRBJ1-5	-	CASSQDRGGNQPQHF	TGTGCCAGCAGTCAGGACAGGGGTGGGAATCAGCCCCAGCATTTT
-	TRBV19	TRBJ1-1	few	CASSMTGGRASEAFF	TGTGCCAGTAGTATGACTGGTGGCAGGGCGAGTGAAGCTTTCTTT
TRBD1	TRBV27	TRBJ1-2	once	CASSLTAGGFYGYTF	TGTGCCAGCAGTTTAACGGCAGGGGGCTTCTATGGCTACACCTTC
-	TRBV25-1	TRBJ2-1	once	CASAGPTWEQFF	TGTGCCAGCGCGGGCCCAACATGGGAGCAGTTCTTC
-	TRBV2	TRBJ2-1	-	CASTKTAGVYSNEQFF	TGTGCCAGCACCAAAACAGCAGGGGTGTATTCCAATGAGCAGTTCTTC
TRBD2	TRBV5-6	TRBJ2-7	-	CASSLYSGDYEQYF	TGTGCCAGCAGCTTGTACAGCGGGGACTACGAGCAGTACTTC
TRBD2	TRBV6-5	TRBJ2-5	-	CASRGGWGTETQYF	TGTGCCAGCAGGGGGGGGTGGGGGACGGAGACCCAGTACTTC
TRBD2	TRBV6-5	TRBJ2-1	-	CASRGLAGEANEQFF	TGTGCCAGCAGGGGACTAGCGGGAGAGGCCAATGAGCAGTTCTTC
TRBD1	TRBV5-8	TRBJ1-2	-	CASSGGDRGNYGYTF	TGTGCCAGCAGCGGCGGGGACAGGGGAAACTATGGCTACACCTTC
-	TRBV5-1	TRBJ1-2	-	CASRKRDTANYGYTF	TGCGCCAGCAGAAAACGGGACACAGCTAACTATGGCTACACCTTC
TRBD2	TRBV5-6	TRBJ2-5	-	CASSFVTSGSERTQYF	TGTGCCAGCAGCTTTGTCACTAGCGGGAGCGAACGGACCCAGTACTTC
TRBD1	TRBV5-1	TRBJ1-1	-	CATSTGGGGNTEAFF	TGCGCCACCTCGACAGGGGGTGGAGGGAACACTGAAGCTTTCTTT
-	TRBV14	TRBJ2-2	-	CASSQPYGELFF	TGTGCCAGCAGCCAACCCTACGGGGAGCTGTTTTTT
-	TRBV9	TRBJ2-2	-	CASSLEPLVRDIGELFF	TGTGCCAGCAGCCTTGAACCCTTAGTGCGGGATATCGGGGAGCTGTTTTTT
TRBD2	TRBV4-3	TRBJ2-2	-	CASSQDGGTSGNTGELFF	TGCGCCAGCAGCCAAGACGGAGGGACTAGCGGAAACACCGGGGAGCTGTTTTTT
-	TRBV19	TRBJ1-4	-	CASSRRNEDEKLFF	TGTGCCAGTAGTCGGAGAAACGAGGATGAAAAACTGTTTTTT
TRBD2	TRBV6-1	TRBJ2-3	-	CATGSGSWVTDTQYF	TGTGCCACCGGTAGCGGGAGTTGGGTCACAGATACGCAGTATTTT
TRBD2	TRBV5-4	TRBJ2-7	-	CASSHGTSGNEQYF	TGTGCCAGCAGCCACGGGACTAGCGGGAACGAGCAGTACTTC
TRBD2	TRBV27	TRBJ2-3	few	CASSPYSPVGGRRDTQYF	TGTGCCAGCAGTCCCTACTCCCCCGTGGGCGGGAGGAGAGATACGCAGTATTTT
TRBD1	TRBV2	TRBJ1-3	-	CASSLRTGGRGNTIYF	TGTGCCAGCAGTCTCAGGACAGGGGGAAGAGGAAACACCATATATTTT
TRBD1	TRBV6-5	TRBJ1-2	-	CASYLPGGGINGYTF	TGTGCCAGTTACCTACCAGGGGGCGGGATAAATGGCTACACCTTC
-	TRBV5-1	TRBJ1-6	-	CASSLELGRSSPLHF	TGCGCCAGCAGCTTGGAATTGGGGCGCAGTTCACCCCTCCACTTT
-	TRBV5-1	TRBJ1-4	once	CASSYRVSEKLFF	TGCGCCAGCAGTTACAGGGTTTCGGAAAAACTGTTTTTT
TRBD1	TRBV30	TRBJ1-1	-	CAWSAGQGNTEAFF	TGTGCCTGGAGTGCGGGACAGGGGAACACTGAAGCTTTCTTT
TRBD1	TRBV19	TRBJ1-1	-	CASSIEFRDRKNTEAFF	TGTGCCAGTAGTATAGAGTTCCGGGACAGAAAGAACACTGAAGCTTTCTTT
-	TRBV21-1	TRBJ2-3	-	CASSKEGRHNADTQYF	TGTGCCAGCAGCAAAGAGGGGAGGCATAACGCAGATACGCAGTATTTT
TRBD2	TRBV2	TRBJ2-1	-	CASRREGNEQFF	TGTGCCAGCAGGCGGGAGGGTAATGAGCAGTTCTTC
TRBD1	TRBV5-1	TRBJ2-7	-	CASSLGTGSSSYEQYF	TGCGCCAGCAGCTTGGGGACAGGCTCCAGCTCCTACGAGCAGTACTTC
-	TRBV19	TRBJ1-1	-	CATHTHGDTEAFF	TGTGCCACTCACACCCACGGGGACACTGAAGCTTTCTTT
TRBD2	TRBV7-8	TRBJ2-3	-	CASSPRTSGAHTDTQYF	TGTGCCAGCAGCCCCCGGACTAGCGGGGCACACACAGATACGCAGTATTTT
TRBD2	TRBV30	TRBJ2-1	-	CAWVGLAVTNEQFF	TGTGCCTGGGTGGGACTAGCGGTGACCAATGAGCAGTTCTTC
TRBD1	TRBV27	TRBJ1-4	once	CASGVGRKPGQVHEKLFF	TGTGCCAGCGGAGTTGGAAGAAAACCGGGACAGGTTCATGAAAAACTGTTTTTT
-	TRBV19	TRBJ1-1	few	CASSIRGGNTEAFF	TGTGCCAGTAGTATTCGGGGGGGGAACACTGAAGCTTTCTTT
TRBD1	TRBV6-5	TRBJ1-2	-	CASTRTGRGGYTF	TGTGCCAGCACCCGGACAGGGCGAGGAGGCTACACCTTC
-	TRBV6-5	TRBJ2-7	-	CASSSTASVGQYF	TGTGCCAGCAGTTCCACTGCTAGCGTCGGGCAGTACTTC
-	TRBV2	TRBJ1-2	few	CASSEAPLGRNYGYTF	TGTGCCAGCAGTGAAGCCCCTCTAGGTAGAAACTATGGCTACACCTTC
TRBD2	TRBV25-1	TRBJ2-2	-	CASRGPGTTWELFF	TGTGCCAGCAGGGGGCCGGGGACTACCTGGGAGCTGTTTTTT
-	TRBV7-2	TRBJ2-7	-	CASSLVTGIHEQYF	TGTGCCAGCAGCTTAGTCACAGGGATCCACGAGCAGTACTTC
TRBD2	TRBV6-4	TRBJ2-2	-	CASNVRVASGYTGELFF	TGTGCCAGCAATGTCAGGGTGGCTAGCGGGTACACCGGGGAGCTGTTTTTT
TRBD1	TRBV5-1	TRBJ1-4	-	CASSANSGQGNEKLFF	TGCGCCAGCAGCGCAAATTCGGGACAGGGGAATGAAAAACTGTTTTTT
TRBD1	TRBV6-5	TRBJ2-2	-	CASNPTGGTGELFF	TGTGCCAGCAACCCGACAGGGGGCACCGGGGAGCTGTTTTTT
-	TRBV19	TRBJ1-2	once	CASSIDRLAPANYGYTF	TGTGCCAGTAGTATAGATCGGCTGGCTCCAGCGAACTATGGCTACACCTTC
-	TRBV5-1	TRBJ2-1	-	CASSLTAGAVGEQFF	TGCGCCAGCAGCTTGACCGCGGGGGCAGTAGGTGAGCAGTTCTTC